This section outlines one T cell receptor delta chain sequence together with its context. Its antigen is currently not known. No much larger clone is present one base from it, and per-base qualities are unavailable. This specimen belongs to a study of delta chain sequences of gamma delta T cells (dated by TCRdb to the late 2010s). Unmatched junction bases come to 14, with V trimmed by 3 bases and J by 0 bases. The CDR3 covers 18 residues, taking in both the cysteine and the phenylalanine. Only the CDR3 DNA is retained, 54 bases long and in frame from the first base. CDR1 and CDR2, per the germline V gene, are GEAIGNYY and EKD. Library generation was performed with 5' RACE. The run used an Illumina MiSeq. TCRdb called clones anew from the public reads via CATT; matching DNA rows were later pooled. The sample has 550 to 800 delta-chain clones on record, 36% of them singletons. The ten largest clonotypes hold 47% of the sample.

The sequenced material came from either unsorted cells or a sorted T cell fraction (not recorded which). This TCR was sampled from a human donor in good health. This chain is built from TRDV2 and TRDJ1; the junction holds 8 bases that match TRDD3. The DNA sequence is given as TGTGCCTGTGACTCTATAGGGACTGGGGGTAATAACACCGATAAACTCATCTTT. This encodes CACDSIGTGGNNTDKLIF.